What follows is one T cell receptor beta chain and its context. The sample is drawn from a study of T-cell memory formation after mild COVID-19. TCRdb re-called the 5' RACE reads through MiXCR, storing one row per CDR3 protein. The repertoire includes 120,000 to 150,000 distinct CDR3 sequences, about a fifth of them detected once, and around 2.4% sits in the top ten. Germline values: CDR1 KGHDR, CDR2 SFDVKD. The CDR3 spans 16 residues. V lost 4 bases, J lost 4 bases, and 7 bases stayed unmatched. The clonotype comes from an adult woman who had mild COVID-19 (a few samples of this study predate the infection). Cell type and time point are not known. The sample comprised PBMCs or a T cell subset sorted from them (not recorded which). The chain recombines TRBV24-1 with TRBJ2-3; 10 nucleotides match TRBD1. The CDR3 here is CATSDPHGQGADTQYF. The DNA for the CDR3 is TGTGCCACCAGTGACCCCCATGGACAGGGGGCAGATACGCAGTATTTT.